Listed below are T cell receptor beta chains from one sample, sequenced in a study of T cell repertoires in cytomegalovirus infection. TCRdb called the reads again in MiXCR, with one record for every CDR3 protein. The sample consists of 200,000 to 300,000 distinct CDR3 sequences, approximately 9.1% of them appearing once. The sequenced sample consisted of PBMCs. The receptor set was obtained from a human donor in good health (CMV status not recorded). Some clones in this sample may be carry-over from other donors' samples. The CDR3 runs from the conserved cysteine through the conserved F or W. The order of the fields is D gene, J gene, V gene, CDR3 protein. The D gene is left open where the match is weak.

D: NA
J: TRBJ2-1
V: TRBV7-2
CDR3: CASSLLRKVGGNEQFF

D: NA
J: TRBJ2-2
V: TRBV27
CDR3: CASSTGANTGELFF

D: NA
J: TRBJ1-1
V: TRBV7-2
CDR3: CASSPSGVPLNTEAFF

D: TRBD2
J: TRBJ2-7
V: TRBV7-2
CDR3: CASSFSGSNEQYF

D: NA
J: TRBJ2-1
V: TRBV5-6
CDR3: CASSWDWDNEQFF

D: NA
J: TRBJ1-3
V: TRBV7-2
CDR3: CASSLTTAGNTIYF

D: NA
J: TRBJ1-4
V: TRBV7-9
CDR3: CASSPKEKLFF

D: TRBD1
J: TRBJ2-2
V: TRBV5-1
CDR3: CASSSVPTGGTGELFF

D: NA
J: TRBJ1-5
V: TRBV5-6
CDR3: CASSQTPGKPQHF

D: NA
J: TRBJ2-6
V: TRBV27
CDR3: CASTNWKGNSGANVLTF

D: NA
J: TRBJ1-2
V: TRBV18
CDR3: CASSPLDSLLDYGYTF

D: NA
J: TRBJ2-7
V: TRBV2
CDR3: CASRNDGPYEQYF

D: NA
J: TRBJ1-4
V: TRBV7-9
CDR3: CASSLGPLNEKLFF

D: NA
J: TRBJ1-1
V: TRBV7-2
CDR3: CASSLQTGGSTEAFF

D: TRBD2
J: TRBJ2-3
V: TRBV7-2
CDR3: CASSSDNGGTPYTQYF

D: NA
J: TRBJ1-1
V: TRBV6-1
CDR3: CASSERDNTEAFF

D: NA
J: TRBJ1-5
V: TRBV7-6
CDR3: CASSLASAGASRNQPQHF

D: NA
J: TRBJ1-1
V: TRBV7-9
CDR3: CASTRGGRVNTEAFF

D: NA
J: TRBJ1-4
V: TRBV5-1
CDR3: CASSRWPNEKLFF

D: TRBD2
J: TRBJ2-3
V: TRBV29-1
CDR3: CSAEAGDRTDTQYF

D: NA
J: TRBJ2-5
V: TRBV7-9
CDR3: CASSPPGKTQYF

D: NA
J: TRBJ1-2
V: TRBV7-2
CDR3: CASSLGGFYGYTF

D: TRBD1
J: TRBJ1-2
V: TRBV11-2
CDR3: CASSLGRTGGDF

D: NA
J: TRBJ2-1
V: TRBV19
CDR3: CASQHRADYNEQFF

D: NA
J: TRBJ1-1
V: TRBV5-5
CDR3: CASSLTPGGGTEAFF

D: NA
J: TRBJ1-2
V: TRBV7-6
CDR3: CASSVAGQGPVYGYTF

D: NA
J: TRBJ2-5
V: TRBV2
CDR3: CASSPHLRDSEETQYF

D: TRBD2
J: TRBJ2-1
V: TRBV20-1
CDR3: CSARLAGGAQQFF

D: NA
J: TRBJ1-6
V: TRBV18
CDR3: CASSPPAESRALHF

D: TRBD1
J: TRBJ2-2
V: TRBV7-2
CDR3: CASSPPGQGPGELFF

D: NA
J: TRBJ2-7
V: TRBV5-1
CDR3: CASSLSGTYEQYF

D: NA
J: TRBJ2-3
V: TRBV11-2
CDR3: CASSQATPSTDTQYF

D: TRBD2
J: TRBJ2-5
V: TRBV19
CDR3: CASSFLAGGKETQYF

D: NA
J: TRBJ2-5
V: TRBV6-2/TRBV6-3
CDR3: CASSYGAGAGETQYF

D: TRBD2
J: TRBJ2-3
V: TRBV7-8
CDR3: CASSLGSGGTDTQYF

D: NA
J: TRBJ1-2
V: TRBV7-2
CDR3: CASSELPRVNYGYTF

D: TRBD1
J: TRBJ2-7
V: TRBV29-1
CDR3: CSVAQQGVYEQYF

D: NA
J: TRBJ1-2
V: TRBV20-1
CDR3: CSARVRTHGYTF

D: NA
J: TRBJ2-3
V: TRBV7-8
CDR3: CASSLAARSTDTQYF

D: TRBD1
J: TRBJ1-5
V: TRBV7-2
CDR3: CASSLAGQGIPNQPQHF

D: TRBD2
J: TRBJ2-3
V: TRBV12-3/TRBV12-4
CDR3: CASIHRGGTTDTQYF

D: NA
J: TRBJ1-1
V: TRBV4-3
CDR3: CASSHTGSTEAFF

D: TRBD1
J: TRBJ2-7
V: TRBV6-2/TRBV6-3
CDR3: CASTPFSRTGVPYEQYF

D: TRBD2
J: TRBJ2-7
V: TRBV7-2
CDR3: CASSLGLAVAYEQYF

D: TRBD1
J: TRBJ2-3
V: TRBV20-1
CDR3: CSAPLLTGQGATDTQYF

D: NA
J: TRBJ2-5
V: TRBV29-1
CDR3: CSVETGKVRETQYF